This paragraph reports one T cell receptor beta chain. Its antigen remains unidentified. This record belongs to a study of cytomegalovirus exposure and HLA in healthy donors. Background on the study: Membership in the Caucasian-associated ancestry cluster was found for 81% of approximately 430 genotyped donors.

Germline assignment: CDR1 SEHNR and CDR2 FQNEAQ (reference sequence). V lost 7 bases, J lost 8 bases, and 12 bases stayed unmatched. The length of the CDR3 is 15 residues. Study-wide results and caveats: Roughly even sequencing depth across donors was the assumption behind the presence/absence analyses. A further, later analysis showed that HLA-associated TCR beta chains (compared with equally common others) were more clonally expanded. The authors enumerated 164 TCR beta chains as linked to cytomegalovirus.

PCR involved 60 Vbeta and 13 Jbeta primers. The assay was immunoSEQ multiplex PCR, and TCRdb's table has in-frame clones only and misses some. The table shows just over 150,000 clones, with around 76% occurring only once. Specimen: PBMCs. This sequence originates from a female donor in good health and CMV-seronegative. The chain is built from TRBV7-9 and TRBJ1-2, with 11 bases lining up with TRBD1. The CDR3 region has the DNA TGTGCCAGCACTCCCGGGACAGGGGGTTTCGGGGGCTACACCTTC. Amino acids: CASTPGTGGFGGYTF.